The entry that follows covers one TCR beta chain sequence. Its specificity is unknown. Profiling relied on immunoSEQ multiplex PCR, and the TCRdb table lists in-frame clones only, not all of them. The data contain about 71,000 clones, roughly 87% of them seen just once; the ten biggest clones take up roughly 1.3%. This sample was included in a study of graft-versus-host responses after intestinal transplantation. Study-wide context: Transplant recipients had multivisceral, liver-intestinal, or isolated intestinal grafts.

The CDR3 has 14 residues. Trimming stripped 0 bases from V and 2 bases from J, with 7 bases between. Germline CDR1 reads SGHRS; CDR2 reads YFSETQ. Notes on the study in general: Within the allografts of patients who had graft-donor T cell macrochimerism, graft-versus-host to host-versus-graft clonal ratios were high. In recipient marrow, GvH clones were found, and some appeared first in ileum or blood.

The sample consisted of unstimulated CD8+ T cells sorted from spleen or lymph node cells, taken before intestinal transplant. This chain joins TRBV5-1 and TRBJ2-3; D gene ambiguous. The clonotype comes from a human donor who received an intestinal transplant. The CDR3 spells CASSLVDITDTQYF. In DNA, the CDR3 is TGCGCCAGCAGCTTGGTCGACATCACAGATACGCAGTATTTT. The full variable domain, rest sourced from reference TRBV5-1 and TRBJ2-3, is KAGVTQTPRYLIKTRGQQVTLSCSPISGHRSVSWYQQTPGQGLQFLFEYFSETQRNKGNFPGRFSGRQFSNSRSEMNVSTLELGDSALYLCASSLVDITDTQYFGPGTRLTVL.